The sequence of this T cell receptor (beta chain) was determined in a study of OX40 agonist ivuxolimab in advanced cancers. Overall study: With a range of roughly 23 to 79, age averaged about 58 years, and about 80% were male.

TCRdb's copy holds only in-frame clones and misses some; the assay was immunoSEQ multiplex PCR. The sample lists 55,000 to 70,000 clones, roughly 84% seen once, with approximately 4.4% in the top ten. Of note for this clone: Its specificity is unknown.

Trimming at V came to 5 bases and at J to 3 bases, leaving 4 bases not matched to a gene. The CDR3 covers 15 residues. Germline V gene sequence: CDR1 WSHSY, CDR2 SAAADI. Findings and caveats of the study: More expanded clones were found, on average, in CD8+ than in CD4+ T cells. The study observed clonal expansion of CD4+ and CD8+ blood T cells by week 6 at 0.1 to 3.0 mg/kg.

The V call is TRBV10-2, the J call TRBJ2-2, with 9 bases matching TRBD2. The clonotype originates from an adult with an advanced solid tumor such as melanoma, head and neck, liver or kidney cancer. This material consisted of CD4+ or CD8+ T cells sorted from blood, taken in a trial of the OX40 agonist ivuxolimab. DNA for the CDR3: TGCGCCAGCAGTTTGGCGGGGGGGTACACCGGGGAGCTGTTTTTT. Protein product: CASSLAGGYTGELFF.